This T cell receptor beta chain was recovered during a study of naive and memory T cell subsets. Points from the study as a whole: The RNA method is potentially sensitive to activation and differentiation changes.

V shed 7 bases and J shed 8 bases, with 18 bases lying between them. Germline V CDR1 and CDR2: MRHNA, SNTAGT. This CDR3 comprises 14 residues. The SP2 primer and nested alpha and beta constant region primers amplified ligated cDNA in four rounds. Blood and skin TCR RNA was reverse transcribed with alpha and beta constant primers. MiXCR was run by TCRdb on the 5' RACE reads, yielding one entry per CDR3 protein. The sample lists around 48,000 distinct CDR3 sequences; 4.7% were seen once. An oligonucleotide containing a UMI was ligated to the 3' end of TCR cDNA. Whole-blood samples were 2 to 3 ml of peripheral blood from healthy adult volunteers. Cells were not sorted; total RNA input targeted about 1 to 1,100 ng. This clonotype was observed at least ten times. Antigen specificity is unknown.

The V gene is TRBV6-4, the J gene TRBJ2-1; D is possibly TRBD1 or TRBD2 (5 bases each). This receptor was obtained from a female donor in good health. CDR3 protein: CASIPRGDRHEQFF. CDR3 in DNA: TGTGCCAGCATTCCCCGGGGCGACCGTCATGAGCAGTTCTTC.